Below, 12 T cell receptor beta chains from the same sample are listed, as sequenced in a study of regulatory T cells in long-lasting Graves disease. Time point in this sample: persistent/refractory GD, antithyroid drugs over 5 years with positive TRAb. PBMC-extracted RNA yielded the TCR library. Relying on iRepertoire HTBI primers and Arm-PCR of CDR3 regions, the team built TCR beta libraries. Using its own MiXCR run on the multiplex PCR reads, TCRdb lists one record per CDR3 protein. This sample carries about 470,000 distinct CDR3 sequences, about 22% of them seen once, and the ten largest clones take roughly 7.1%. Sequenced material: peripheral blood mononuclear cells (PBMCs), taken when the disease was refractory, from a patient treated with antithyroid drugs. These receptor sequences come from a female donor with Graves disease.

This clonotype was observed at least ten times. The chain carries TRBV2 and TRBJ1-4; D is unresolved. The CDR3 spans 15 residues. V was clipped by 7 bases and J by 10 bases, with 22 bases between them. From germline, CDR1 is SNHLY and CDR2 FYNNEI. As DNA, the CDR3 is TGTGCCAGCATTAGCGACACCGGGTTCGACCGAAAACTGTTTTTT. It is translated as CASISDTGFDRKLFF.

At least ten counts were recorded for this clonotype. The J gene is TRBJ1-6, the V gene TRBV28, with a weak D call TRBD1 (6 bases). V was pared by 8 bases and J by 8 bases, with 19 bases between. Germline V lookup: CDR1 MDHEN, CDR2 SYDVKM. There are 15 residues in the CDR3. CDR3 in amino acids: CASQTNLEGDSPLHF. CDR3 coding DNA: TGTGCCAGCCAGACCAACTTGGAGGGGGATTCACCCCTCCACTTT.

This chain joins TRBV7-3 and TRBJ2-2; D might be TRBD1 (6 bases). Germline-derived CDR1 and CDR2 are SGHTA and FQGTGA. V shed 5 bases and J shed 6 bases, with 10 bases lying between them. The CDR3 is 13 amino acids. The CDR3 spells CASSAGVPGELFF. The CDR3 region has the DNA TGTGCCAGCAGCGCAGGGGTCCCCGGGGAGCTGTTTTTT.

Details on this clonotype: A far larger clone is one base from this, pointing to a likely read error. The conserved phenylalanine or tryptophan is not found at the CDR3 terminus, so this likely reflects a read error. The V call is TRBV28, the J call TRBJ2-7; 7 nucleotides match TRBD1. V lost 5 bases to trimming and J lost 0 bases; unmatched junction nucleotides: 4. The CDR3 runs to 14 residues. Per germline, CDR1 MDHEN and CDR2 SYDVKM. In nucleotides, the CDR3 is TGTGCCAGCAGTCAATGGACAGGCTCCTACGAGCAGTACTCC. Translated: CASSQWTGSYEQYS.

The table lists this clonotype with many counts. The rearrangement links TRBV30 to TRBJ1-4; unclear D gene. Trimming stripped 0 bases from V and 7 bases from J, with 6 bases between. This CDR3 has 12 residues. Germline V gives CDR1 GTSNPN, CDR2 SVGIG (reference sequence). Written as DNA, the CDR3 is TGTGCCTGGAGTGTAGGAAGTGAAAAACTGTTTTTT. Its protein is CAWSVGSEKLFF.

V gene TRBV9 combines with J gene TRBJ1-1; the D is unclear. Trimming stripped 0 bases from V and 6 bases from J, with 3 bases between. Germline values: CDR1 SGDLS, CDR2 YYNGEE. This CDR3 is built from 11 residues. Written as DNA, the CDR3 is TGTGCCAGCAGCGTAGGCGCTGAAGCTTTCTTT. It is translated as CASSVGAEAFF.

The chain recombines TRBV30 with TRBJ1-2, with D tentatively TRBD1 (6 bases). V lost 5 bases and J 8 bases, leaving 18 bases between the germline ends. From germline, CDR1 is GTSNPN and CDR2 SVGIG (reference sequence). The length of the CDR3 is 13 residues. CDR3 sequence reads: CAWEVTGTFGYTF. CDR3 sequence (DNA): TGTGCCTGGGAAGTCACAGGGACGTTCGGCTACACCTTC.

The rearrangement links TRBV4-3 to TRBJ1-4; TRBD1 might be the D (5 bases). V lost 2 bases to trimming and J lost 6 bases, with 10 bases between them. The CDR3 sequence is 14 residues long. Germline V gene sequence: CDR1 LGHNA, CDR2 YSLEER. CDR3 bases: TGCGCCAGCAGCCAACAGGGCATCGATGAAAAACTGTTTTTT. It translates to CASSQQGIDEKLFF.

The chain carries TRBV24-1 and TRBJ2-5; maybe TRBD1 (5 bases). This CDR3 region has 16 residues. Germline CDR1 and CDR2: KGHDR and SFDVKD. V was clipped by 5 bases and J by 2 bases, with 17 bases between them. The CDR3 reads CATSGVMGQGQETQYF. The CDR3 DNA is TGTGCCACCAGTGGTGTTATGGGGCAGGGACAAGAGACCCAGTACTTC.

This clonotype was seen more than once but under ten times. CDR3 loop: CASSSGTGGTEQYF. CDR3 bases: TGTGCCAGCAGTTCCGGGACAGGGGGCACCGAGCAGTACTTC. The chain uses TRBV27 and TRBJ2-7, with 12 bases aligning to TRBD1. V lost 4 bases and J lost 6; bases outside the gene matches: 4. Looked up from germline, CDR1 is MNHEY and CDR2 is SMNVEV (reference sequence). The CDR3 sequence is 14 residues long.

The gene calls are TRBV24-1 and TRBJ2-1, with D possibly TRBD2 on 5 matching bases. V lost 3 bases and J 2 bases, leaving 10 bases between the germline ends. The germline V gene encodes CDR1 KGHDR and CDR2 SFDVKD. The CDR3 has 15 amino acids. CDR3 residues: CATSDPAEPYNEQFF. The DNA of the CDR3 is TGTGCCACCAGTGATCCAGCGGAGCCCTACAATGAGCAGTTCTTC.

V is TRBV5-1 and J is TRBJ2-5; TRBD2 might be the D (6 bases). The V gene lost 4 bases and the J gene lost 0 bases, with 16 bases spanning the gap. Germline V CDR1 and CDR2: SGHRS, YFSETQ. CDR3 size: 16 residues. The CDR3 is CASSHRLGAYQETQYF. The CDR3 DNA reads TGCGCCAGCAGCCACAGACTAGGGGCGTACCAAGAGACCCAGTACTTC.